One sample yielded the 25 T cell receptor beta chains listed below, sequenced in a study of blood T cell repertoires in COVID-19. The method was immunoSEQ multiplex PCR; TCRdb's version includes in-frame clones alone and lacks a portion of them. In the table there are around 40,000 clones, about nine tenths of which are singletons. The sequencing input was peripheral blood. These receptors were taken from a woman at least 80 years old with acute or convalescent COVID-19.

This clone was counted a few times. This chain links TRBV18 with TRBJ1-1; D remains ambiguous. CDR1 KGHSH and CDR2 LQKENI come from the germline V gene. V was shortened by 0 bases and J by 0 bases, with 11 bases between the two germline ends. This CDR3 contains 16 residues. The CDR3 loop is CASSPPSVVLNTEAFF. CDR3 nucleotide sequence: TGTGCCAGCTCACCACCGAGTGTAGTTTTGAACACTGAAGCTTTCTTT. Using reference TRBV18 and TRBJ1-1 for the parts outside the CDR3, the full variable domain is NAGVMQNPRHLVRRRGQEARLRCSPMKGHSHVYWYRQLPEEGLKFMVYLQKENIIDESGMPKERFSAEFPKEGPSILRIQQVVRGDSAAYFCASSPPSVVLNTEAFFGQGTRLTVV.

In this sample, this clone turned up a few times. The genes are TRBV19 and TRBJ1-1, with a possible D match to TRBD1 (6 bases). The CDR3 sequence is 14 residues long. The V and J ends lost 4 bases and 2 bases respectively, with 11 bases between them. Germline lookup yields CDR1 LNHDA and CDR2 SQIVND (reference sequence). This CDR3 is CASSTRQANTEAFF. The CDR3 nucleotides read TGTGCCAGTAGTACCCGACAGGCAAACACTGAAGCTTTCTTT.

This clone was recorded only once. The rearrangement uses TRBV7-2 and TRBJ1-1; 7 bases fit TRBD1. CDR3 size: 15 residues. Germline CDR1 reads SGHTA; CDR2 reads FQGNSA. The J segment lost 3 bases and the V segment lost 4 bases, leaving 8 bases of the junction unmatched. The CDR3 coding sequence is TGTGCCAGCAGCTGGGTAATAGGGACAGACACTGAAGCTTTCTTT. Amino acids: CASSWVIGTDTEAFF.

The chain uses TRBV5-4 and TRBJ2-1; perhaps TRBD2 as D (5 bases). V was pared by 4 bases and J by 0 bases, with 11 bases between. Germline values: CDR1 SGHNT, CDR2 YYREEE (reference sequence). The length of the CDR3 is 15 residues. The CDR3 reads CASSAAASSYNEQFF. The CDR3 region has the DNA TGTGCCAGCAGCGCAGCGGCCAGCTCCTACAATGAGCAGTTCTTC.

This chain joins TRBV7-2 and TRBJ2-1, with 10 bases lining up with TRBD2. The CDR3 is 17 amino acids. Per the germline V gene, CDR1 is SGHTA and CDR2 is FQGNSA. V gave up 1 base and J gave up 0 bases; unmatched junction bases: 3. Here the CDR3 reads CASSLVASGSSYNEQFF. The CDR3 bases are TGTGCCAGCAGCTTAGTGGCTAGCGGGAGCTCCTACAATGAGCAGTTCTTC.

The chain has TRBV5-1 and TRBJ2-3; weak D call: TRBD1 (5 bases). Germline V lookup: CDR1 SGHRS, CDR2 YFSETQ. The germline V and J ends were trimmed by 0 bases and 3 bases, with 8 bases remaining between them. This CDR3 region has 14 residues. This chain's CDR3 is CASSLAPGTDTQYF. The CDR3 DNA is TGCGCCAGCAGCTTGGCCCCAGGGACAGATACGCAGTATTTT.

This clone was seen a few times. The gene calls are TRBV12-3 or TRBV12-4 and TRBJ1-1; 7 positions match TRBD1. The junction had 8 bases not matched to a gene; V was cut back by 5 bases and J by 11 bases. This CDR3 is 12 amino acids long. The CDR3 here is CASSPDRRHAFF. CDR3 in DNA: TGTGCCAGCAGTCCGGACAGGAGGCATGCTTTCTTT.

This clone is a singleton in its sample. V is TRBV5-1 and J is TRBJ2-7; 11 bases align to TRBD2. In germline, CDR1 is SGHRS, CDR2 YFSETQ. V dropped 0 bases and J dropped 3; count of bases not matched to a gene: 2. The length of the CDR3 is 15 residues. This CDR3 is CASSLGLAGGYEQYF. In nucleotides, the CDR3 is TGCGCCAGCAGCTTGGGCCTAGCGGGGGGCTACGAGCAGTACTTC.

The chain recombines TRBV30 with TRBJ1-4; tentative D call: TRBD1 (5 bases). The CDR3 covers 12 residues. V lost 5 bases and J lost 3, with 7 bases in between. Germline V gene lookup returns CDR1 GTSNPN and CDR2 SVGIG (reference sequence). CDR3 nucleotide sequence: TGTGCCTGGCGACAGCCTAATGAAAAACTGTTTTTT. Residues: CAWRQPNEKLFF.

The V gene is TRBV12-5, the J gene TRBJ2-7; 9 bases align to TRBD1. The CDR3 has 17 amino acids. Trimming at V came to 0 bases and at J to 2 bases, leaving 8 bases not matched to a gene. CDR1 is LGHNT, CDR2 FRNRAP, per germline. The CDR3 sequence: CASGLVLGQGVAYEQYF. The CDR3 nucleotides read TGTGCTAGTGGTTTGGTATTGGGACAGGGAGTCGCCTACGAGCAGTACTTC.

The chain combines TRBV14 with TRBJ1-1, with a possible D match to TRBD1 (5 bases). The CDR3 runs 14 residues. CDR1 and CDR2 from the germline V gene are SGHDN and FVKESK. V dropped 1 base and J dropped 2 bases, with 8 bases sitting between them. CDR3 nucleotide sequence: TGTGCCAGCAGCCAAGTTCAGGGAAACACTGAAGCTTTCTTT. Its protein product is CASSQVQGNTEAFF.

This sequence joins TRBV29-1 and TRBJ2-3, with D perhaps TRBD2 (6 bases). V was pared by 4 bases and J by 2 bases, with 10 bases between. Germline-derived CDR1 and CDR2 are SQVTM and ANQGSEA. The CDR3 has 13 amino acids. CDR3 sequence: CSVGEAHTDTQYF. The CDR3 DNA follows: TGCAGCGTTGGGGAGGCCCACACAGATACGCAGTATTTT.

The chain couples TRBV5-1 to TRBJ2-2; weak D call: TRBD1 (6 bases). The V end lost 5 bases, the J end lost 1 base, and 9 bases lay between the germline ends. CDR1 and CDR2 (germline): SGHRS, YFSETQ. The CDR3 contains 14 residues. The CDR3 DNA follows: TGCGCCAGCAGAGGGGGACAGAACACCGGGGAGCTGTTTTTT. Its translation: CASRGGQNTGELFF.

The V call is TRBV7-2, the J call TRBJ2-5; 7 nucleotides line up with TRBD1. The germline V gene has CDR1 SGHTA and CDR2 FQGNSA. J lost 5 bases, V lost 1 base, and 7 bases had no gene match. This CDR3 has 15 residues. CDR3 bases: TGTGCCAGCAGCTTAGGGGGACAGTTAAGGGAGACCCAGTACTTC. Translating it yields CASSLGGQLRETQYF.

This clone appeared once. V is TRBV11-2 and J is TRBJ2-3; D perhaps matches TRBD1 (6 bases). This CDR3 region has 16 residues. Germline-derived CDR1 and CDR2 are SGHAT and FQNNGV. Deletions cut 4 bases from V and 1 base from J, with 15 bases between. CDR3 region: CASSSRQVTRTDTQYF. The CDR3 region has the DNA TGTGCCAGCAGCTCCCGACAGGTAACCCGCACAGATACGCAGTATTTT.

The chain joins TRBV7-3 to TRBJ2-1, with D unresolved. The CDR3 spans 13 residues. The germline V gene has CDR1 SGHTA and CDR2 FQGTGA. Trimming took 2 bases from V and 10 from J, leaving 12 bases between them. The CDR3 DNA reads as TGTGCCAGCAGCTTAGAATACAGCTCCGAGCAGTTCTTC. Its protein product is CASSLEYSSEQFF.

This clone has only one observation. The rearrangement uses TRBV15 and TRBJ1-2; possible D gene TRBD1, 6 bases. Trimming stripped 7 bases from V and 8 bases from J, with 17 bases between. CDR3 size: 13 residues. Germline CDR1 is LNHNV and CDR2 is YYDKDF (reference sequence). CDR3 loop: CATNAQGETGYTF. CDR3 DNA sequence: TGTGCCACCAATGCACAGGGAGAAACGGGCTACACCTTC.

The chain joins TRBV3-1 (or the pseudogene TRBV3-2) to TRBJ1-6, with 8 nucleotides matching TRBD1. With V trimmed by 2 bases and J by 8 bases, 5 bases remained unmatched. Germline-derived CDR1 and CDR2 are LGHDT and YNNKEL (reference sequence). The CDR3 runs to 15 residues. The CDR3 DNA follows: TGTGCCAGCAGCCAACCCGGGACAGGATATTCACCCCTCCACTTT. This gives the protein CASSQPGTGYSPLHF.

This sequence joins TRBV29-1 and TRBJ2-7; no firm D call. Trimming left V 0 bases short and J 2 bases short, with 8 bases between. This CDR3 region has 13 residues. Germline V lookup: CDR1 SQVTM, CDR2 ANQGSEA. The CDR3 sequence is CSVEDEATYEQYF. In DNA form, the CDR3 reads TGCAGCGTTGAAGACGAAGCGACCTACGAGCAGTACTTC.

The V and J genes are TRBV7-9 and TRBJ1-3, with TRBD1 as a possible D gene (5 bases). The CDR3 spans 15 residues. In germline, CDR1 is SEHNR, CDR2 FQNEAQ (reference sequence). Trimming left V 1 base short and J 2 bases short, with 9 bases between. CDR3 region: CASSLEGFTGNTIYF. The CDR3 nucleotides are TGTGCCAGCAGCTTAGAGGGGTTTACTGGAAACACCATATATTTT. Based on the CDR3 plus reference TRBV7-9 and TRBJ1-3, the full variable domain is DTGVSQNPRHKITKRGQNVTFRCDPISEHNRLYWYRQTLGQGPEFLTYFQNEAQLEKSRLLSDRFSAERPKGSFSTLEIQRTEQGDSAMYLCASSLEGFTGNTIYFGEGSWLTVV.

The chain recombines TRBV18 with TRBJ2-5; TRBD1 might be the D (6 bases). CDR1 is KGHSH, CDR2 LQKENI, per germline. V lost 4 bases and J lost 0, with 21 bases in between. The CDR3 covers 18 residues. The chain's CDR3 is CASSRLALQGNNQETQYF. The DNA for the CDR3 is TGTGCCAGCTCACGACTCGCATTGCAGGGGAATAACCAAGAGACCCAGTACTTC.

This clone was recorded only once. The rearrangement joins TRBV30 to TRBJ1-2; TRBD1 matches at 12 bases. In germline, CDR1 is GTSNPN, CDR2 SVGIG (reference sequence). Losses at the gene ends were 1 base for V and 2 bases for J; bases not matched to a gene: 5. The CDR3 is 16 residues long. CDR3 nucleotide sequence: TGTGCCTGGAGTGCGGGACAGGGGGCTTTGAACTATGGCTACACCTTC. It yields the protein CAWSAGQGALNYGYTF.

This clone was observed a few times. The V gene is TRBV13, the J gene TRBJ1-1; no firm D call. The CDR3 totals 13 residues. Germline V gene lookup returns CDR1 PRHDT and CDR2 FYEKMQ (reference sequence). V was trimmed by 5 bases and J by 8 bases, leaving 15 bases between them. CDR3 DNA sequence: TGTGCCAGCAGCCCCCGCTATCTGGGCGAAGCTTTCTTT. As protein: CASSPRYLGEAFF. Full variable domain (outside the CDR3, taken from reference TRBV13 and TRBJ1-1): AAGVIQSPRHLIKEKRETATLKCYPIPRHDTVYWYQQGPGQDPQFLISFYEKMQSDKGSIPDRFSAQQFSDYHSELNMSSLELGDSALYFCASSPRYLGEAFFGQGTRLTVV.

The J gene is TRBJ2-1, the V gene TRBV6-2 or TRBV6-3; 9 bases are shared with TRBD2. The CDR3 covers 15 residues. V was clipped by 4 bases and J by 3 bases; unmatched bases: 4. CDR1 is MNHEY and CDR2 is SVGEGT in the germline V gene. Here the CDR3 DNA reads TGTGCCAGCAGTTCCCGGACTAGCGTCTACAATGAGCAGTTCTTC. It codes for CASSSRTSVYNEQFF.

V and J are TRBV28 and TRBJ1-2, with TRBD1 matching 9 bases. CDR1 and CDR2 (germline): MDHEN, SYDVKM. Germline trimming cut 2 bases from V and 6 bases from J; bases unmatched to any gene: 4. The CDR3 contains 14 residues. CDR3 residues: CASSLNRGPNGYTF. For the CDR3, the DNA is TGTGCCAGCAGTTTAAACAGGGGGCCAAATGGCTACACCTTC.